Given below is one TCR beta chain in context. Assay: immunoSEQ multiplex PCR; the TCRdb copy retains only in-frame clones and omits some. Altogether around 43,000 clones are present, around 90% being singletons, with the ten largest covering roughly 21%. These data originate in a study of blood T cell repertoires in COVID-19. From germline, CDR1 is SGDLS and CDR2 YYNGEE. This CDR3 contains 14 residues. V lost 0 bases and J 5 bases, leaving 10 bases between the germline ends. The chain couples TRBV9 to TRBJ2-3, with TRBD2 as a possible D gene (6 bases). The specimen sequenced was peripheral blood. This TCR was sampled from a man aged 50-60 years with active COVID-19. The CDR3: CASSVGLGVDTQYF. CDR3 nucleotide sequence: TGTGCCAGCAGCGTAGGACTAGGGGTAGATACGCAGTATTTT.